The 22 T cell receptor beta chains below all came from one sample that was sequenced in a study of shared clonotypes between healthy human individuals. The assay was immunoSEQ multiplex PCR, and TCRdb's table has in-frame clones only and misses some. Among about 1 million clones listed, around three quarters were seen once. The sample comprised memory CD4+ T cells from PBMCs. The subset here: CD45RA-negative fraction. These receptors were collected from a man between 18 and 29 years old in good health. Some clones in this sample may be carry-over from other donors' samples.

V gene TRBV5-1 combines with J gene TRBJ2-4; 8 nucleotides agree with TRBD1. Germline CDR1 reads SGHRS; CDR2 reads YFSETQ. Trimming at V came to 2 bases and at J to 1 base, leaving 5 bases not matched to a gene. CDR3 length: 16 residues. The CDR3 is CASSFGQGAAKNIQYF. CDR3 in DNA: TGCGCCAGCAGCTTCGGCCAGGGGGCCGCCAAAAACATTCAGTACTTC.

The chain links TRBV5-8 to TRBJ2-1; weak D call: TRBD2 (6 bases). V was cut by 0 bases and J by 4 bases, with 14 bases left in between. Germline CDR1 SGHTS, CDR2 YDEGEE. The CDR3 is made up of 16 amino acids. The CDR3 DNA is TGTGCCAGCAGCTTGGCCGGGACTCACACTTACAATGAGCAGTTCTTC. This sequence encodes CASSLAGTHTYNEQFF.

This chain uses TRBV2 with TRBJ2-2, with 14 bases aligning to TRBD2. The CDR3 extends over 17 amino acids. Germline lookup yields CDR1 SNHLY and CDR2 FYNNEI. V shed 6 bases and J 4 bases; nucleotides not matched to a gene: 7. The CDR3 DNA reads TGTGCCAGCAGCTACGGGACTAGCGGGAGCGGCACCGGGGAGCTGTTTTTT. The encoded protein is CASSYGTSGSGTGELFF.

This rearrangement joins TRBV5-6 to TRBJ1-1; D gene uncertain. The CDR3 has 13 residues. Germline loops: CDR1 SGHDT, CDR2 YYEEEE. With 6 bases removed from V and 5 bases from J, the gap between germline ends came to 14 bases. CDR3 in DNA: TGTGCCAGCACCGGAACCGAGGGTACTGAAGCTTTCTTT. Protein: CASTGTEGTEAFF. The variable domain in full, with the rest retrieved from reference TRBV5-6 and TRBJ1-1, is DAGVTQSPTHLIKTRGQQVTLRCSPKSGHDTVSWYQQALGQGPQFIFQYYEEEERQRGNFPDRFSGHQFPNYSSELNVNALLLGDSALYLCASTGTEGTEAFFGQGTRLTVV.

The V and J genes are TRBV6-1 and TRBJ1-1; TRBD1 aligns across 8 bases. In germline, CDR1 is MNHNS, CDR2 SASEGT. J was trimmed by 4 bases and V by 6 bases; bases with no gene match: 7. This CDR3 region has 14 residues. The CDR3 DNA reads TGTGCCAGCAGCGACAGGGGCTATACCACTGAAGCTTTCTTT. Its translation is CASSDRGYTTEAFF.

The rearrangement uses TRBV5-1 and TRBJ2-1; D remains ambiguous. The CDR3 runs to 14 residues. The germline V and J ends were trimmed by 4 bases and 0 bases, with 8 bases remaining between them. CDR1 and CDR2 (germline): SGHRS, YFSETQ. CDR3 bases: TGCGCCAGCAGCCTACAGCTCTCCTACAATGAGCAGTTCTTC. As protein: CASSLQLSYNEQFF.

V and J are TRBV6-5 and TRBJ1-5; 7 nucleotides align to TRBD1. This CDR3 region has 15 residues. CDR1 is MNHEY and CDR2 is SVGAGI in the germline V gene. V lost 5 bases, J lost 6 bases, and 10 bases stayed unmatched. CDR3: CASSRTGAGGQPQHF. Here the CDR3 DNA reads TGTGCCAGCAGTCGAACAGGGGCGGGCGGTCAGCCCCAGCATTTT.

The chain joins TRBV2 to TRBJ1-3; D may be TRBD1 (5 bases). The V and J ends lost 4 bases and 4 bases respectively, with 8 bases between them. Germline CDR1 reads SNHLY; CDR2 reads FYNNEI. The CDR3 consists of 13 residues. The DNA of the CDR3 is TGTGCCAGCAGTGGGACAAAAGGAAACACCATATATTTT. Translated: CASSGTKGNTIYF.

V gene TRBV7-2 combines with J gene TRBJ2-7; TRBD1 matches at 8 bases. The CDR3 runs 15 residues. The V and J ends lost 5 bases and 3 bases, in that order; junction bases with no gene match: 9. Germline assignment: CDR1 SGHTA and CDR2 FQGNSA. The CDR3 coding sequence is TGTGCCAGCAGCCCCCGGCGGGACAGGAACTACGAGCAGTACTTC. Amino acid sequence: CASSPRRDRNYEQYF.

As regards this clone: Additional DNA sequences in this sample encode the identical CDR3. The rearrangement uses TRBV29-1 and TRBJ2-2; D remains ambiguous. Germline V CDR1 and CDR2: SQVTM, ANQGSEA. V was trimmed by 2 bases and J by 0 bases, leaving 7 bases between them. CDR3 length: 14 residues. The DNA of the CDR3 is TGCAGCGTTGAAAGGTGGGCGAACACCGGGGAGCTGTTTTTT. Translating gives CSVERWANTGELFF.

V usage is TRBV29-1 and J usage is TRBJ2-7, with 15 bases identical to TRBD2. The CDR3 consists of 13 residues. The V and J ends lost 8 bases and 6 bases, in that order; junction bases with no gene match: 5. The germline V gene has CDR1 SQVTM and CDR2 ANQGSEA. As DNA, the CDR3 is TGCAGCACCAGGACTAGCGGGAGGGCCGAGCAGTACTTC. It yields the protein CSTRTSGRAEQYF.

The chain combines TRBV7-7 with TRBJ2-5; a possible D gene is TRBD2 (6 bases). Germline CDR1 SSHAT, CDR2 FNYEAQ (reference sequence). This CDR3 has 14 residues. V shed 5 bases and J shed 4 bases, with 14 bases lying between them. DNA of the CDR3: TGTGCCAGCAGCCTCGGGACTGCGGGAGAGACCCAGTACTTC. Residues: CASSLGTAGETQYF.

The chain recombines TRBV28 with TRBJ2-5; D is uncertain. Germline V CDR1 and CDR2: MDHEN, SYDVKM. Trimming pared 4 bases from V and 4 bases from J, leaving 10 bases between. CDR3 length equals 13 residues. In DNA form, the CDR3 reads TGTGCCAGCAGTTGGGCGGTGACAGAGACCCAGTACTTC. It specifies CASSWAVTETQYF.

The CDR3 sequence: CATQDVYNEQFF. The CDR3 DNA reads as TGTGCCACTCAGGATGTTTACAATGAGCAGTTCTTC. The V and J genes are TRBV2 and TRBJ2-1; D is unresolved. CDR1 and CDR2 (germline): SNHLY, FYNNEI. Trimming stripped 10 bases from V and 4 bases from J, with 11 bases between. The CDR3 contains 12 residues.

The chain carries TRBV5-8 and TRBJ2-1, with D possibly matching TRBD2 (6 bases). Germline assignment: CDR1 SGHTS and CDR2 YDEGEE. The CDR3 consists of 12 residues. The V end lost 4 bases, the J end lost 8 bases, and 10 bases lay between the germline ends. The CDR3, as DNA: TGTGCCAGCAGCGCGACTAGTGATGAGCAGTTCTTC. Protein: CASSATSDEQFF.

The J gene is TRBJ2-3, the V gene TRBV5-4; 10 bases fit TRBD2. In germline, CDR1 is SGHNT, CDR2 YYREEE (reference sequence). The junction had 18 bases not matched to a gene; V was cut back by 10 bases and J by 4 bases. This CDR3 is built from 17 residues. Here the CDR3 reads CAVLSKAGGPGADTQYF. CDR3 in DNA: TGTGCCGTACTTTCCAAAGCGGGAGGGCCGGGCGCAGATACGCAGTATTTT.

The CDR3 DNA follows: TGCGCCAGCAGCCCGACGCCGGAAGAGACCCAGTACTTC. Translating gives CASSPTPEETQYF. This chain connects TRBV5-1 to TRBJ2-5; D gene unclear. Trimming pared 4 bases from V and 3 bases from J, leaving 10 bases between. This CDR3 region has 13 residues. CDR1 SGHRS and CDR2 YFSETQ come from the germline V gene. Variable domain in full (rest from reference TRBV5-1 and TRBJ2-5): KAGVTQTPRYLIKTRGQQVTLSCSPISGHRSVSWYQQTPGQGLQFLFEYFSETQRNKGNFPGRFSGRQFSNSRSEMNVSTLELGDSALYLCASSPTPEETQYFGPGTRLLVL.

This clone was counted at least ten times. The CDR3 nucleotides read TGTGCCAGCAGTTTATGGGGCGGGGGAAAGAGCTCTGGAAACACCATATATTTT. This sequence encodes CASSLWGGGKSSGNTIYF. This sequence joins TRBV28 and TRBJ1-3; D might be TRBD1 (5 bases). The CDR3 totals 18 residues. Germline CDR1 reads MDHEN; CDR2 reads SYDVKM. The ends were cut back, 0 bases at V and 0 bases at J, with 15 bases in the middle.

This clone was recorded at least ten times. This chain connects TRBV5-1 to TRBJ1-1, with unresolved D. Per germline, CDR1 SGHRS and CDR2 YFSETQ. The CDR3 length is 14 residues. V shed 1 base and J shed 1 base, with 8 bases lying between them. CDR3 region: CASSLQMANTEAFF. The CDR3 DNA is TGCGCCAGCAGCTTGCAGATGGCGAACACTGAAGCTTTCTTT.

Here the CDR3 reads CASSDRYEQYF. CDR3 DNA: TGTGCCAGCAGTGACCGCTACGAGCAGTACTTC. The genes are TRBV6-6 and TRBJ2-7; D unresolved. The CDR3 totals 11 residues. V was cut by 5 bases and J by 3 bases, with 5 bases left in between. Germline CDR1 and CDR2: MNHNY and SVGAGI (reference sequence).

The V and J genes are TRBV7-9 and TRBJ2-7; D is perhaps TRBD1 (5 bases). CDR3 length: 13 amino acids. Trimming removed 6 bases from V and 3 bases from J, with 12 bases in between. Germline loops: CDR1 SEHNR, CDR2 FQNEAQ (reference sequence). CDR3 sequence reads: CASSNAGFYEQYF. In nucleotides, the CDR3 is TGTGCCAGCAGTAACGCAGGGTTCTACGAGCAGTACTTC.

The chain couples TRBV28 to TRBJ1-5; D may be TRBD1 (5 bases). This CDR3 has 14 amino acids. Germline V lookup: CDR1 MDHEN, CDR2 SYDVKM. V was cut by 9 bases and J by 7 bases, with 19 bases left in between. This chain's CDR3 is CASTGGDFGQPQHF. CDR3 bases: TGTGCCAGTACCGGGGGGGACTTTGGCCAGCCCCAGCATTTT.